These 8 T cell receptor beta chains were sequenced from one sample in a study of blood T cell repertoires in COVID-19. Using immunoSEQ multiplex PCR, the repertoire was profiled, and TCRdb retains in-frame clones only, with some absent. There are about 76,000 clones in the sample; 80% to 90% occur only once, and roughly 5% lies in the top ten. The source material was peripheral blood. The receptors derive from a man aged 45-60 years with active COVID-19.

The gene calls are TRBV11-2 and TRBJ2-7; tentative D call: TRBD2 (5 bases). V was shortened by 0 bases and J by 3 bases, with 12 bases between the two germline ends. Germline values: CDR1 SGHAT, CDR2 FQNNGV. The CDR3 runs 15 residues. The CDR3 here is CASSLDLNGNYEQYF. The CDR3 DNA is TGTGCCAGCAGCTTAGATCTTAACGGGAACTACGAGCAGTACTTC.

V is TRBV5-1 and J is TRBJ1-2, with a weak D call TRBD1 (5 bases). Trimming stripped 1 base from V and 2 bases from J, with 9 bases between. The germline CDR1 and CDR2 sequences are SGHRS and YFSETQ. This CDR3 spans 14 amino acids. The CDR3 DNA sequence: TGCGCCAGCAGCTTGTCCCCAGGGAACTATGGCTACACCTTC. Translation: CASSLSPGNYGYTF.

The chain is built from TRBV7-9 and TRBJ2-3; 11 nucleotides match TRBD2. V shed 6 bases and J 5 bases; nucleotides not matched to a gene: 13. Germline-derived CDR1 and CDR2 are SEHNR and FQNEAQ (reference sequence). CDR3 size: 17 residues. CDR3 in amino acids: CASRFRGNGLAGDTQYF. The DNA for the CDR3 is TGTGCCAGCAGATTCAGGGGTAATGGACTAGCGGGAGATACGCAGTATTTT.

V and J are TRBV28 and TRBJ2-7, with 15 bases identical to TRBD2. This CDR3 contains 19 residues. V trimming: 0 bases; J trimming: 3 bases; junction bases outside the gene matches: 9. Germline V gene lookup returns CDR1 MDHEN and CDR2 SYDVKM. CDR3 sequence: CASSLWKRTSGRASYEQYF. The CDR3 DNA reads TGTGCCAGCAGTTTATGGAAGAGGACTAGCGGGAGGGCCAGCTACGAGCAGTACTTC.

The chain joins TRBV27 to TRBJ2-3; 8 bases align to TRBD1. The trim removed 5 bases at V and 6 bases at J, leaving 7 bases unmatched. Per the germline V gene, CDR1 is MNHEY and CDR2 is SMNVEV (reference sequence). The CDR3 runs to 14 residues. CDR3 loop: CASSSRGPADTQYF. CDR3 sequence (DNA): TGTGCCAGCAGTAGCAGGGGGCCAGCGGATACGCAGTATTTT.

The chain links TRBV27 to TRBJ2-1, with D possibly TRBD1 on 6 matching bases. The V end lost 0 bases, the J end lost 4 bases, and 7 bases lay between the germline ends. The CDR3 has 14 amino acids. The V gene's germline CDR1 is MNHEY and CDR2 SMNVEV (reference sequence). Here the CDR3 reads CASSLSGTYNEQFF. CDR3 DNA: TGTGCCAGCAGTTTATCGGGGACATACAATGAGCAGTTCTTC.

This clone occurred a few times. This rearrangement joins TRBV28 to TRBJ2-3, with 8 positions matching TRBD2. The junction had 4 bases not matched to a gene; V was cut back by 2 bases and J by 3 bases. The CDR3 is 15 amino acids. The V gene's germline CDR1 is MDHEN and CDR2 SYDVKM. The CDR3: CASSLRGGGTDTQYF. Here the CDR3 DNA reads TGTGCCAGCAGTTTACGGGGGGGAGGGACAGATACGCAGTATTTT. The variable domain in full, completed from reference TRBV28 and TRBJ2-3, reads DVKVTQSSRYLVKRTGEKVFLECVQDMDHENMFWYRQDPGLGLRLIYFSYDVKMKEKGDIPEGYSVSREKKERFSLILESASTNQTSMYLCASSLRGGGTDTQYFGPGTRLTVL.

This sequence joins TRBV15 and TRBJ2-2, with D possibly being TRBD1 (6 bases). The germline V gene has CDR1 LNHNV and CDR2 YYDKDF (reference sequence). V lost 9 bases and J 7 bases, leaving 12 bases between the germline ends. This CDR3 has 12 residues. The CDR3 protein is CATGHLGGELFF. The CDR3 nucleotides are TGTGCCACGGGACATTTAGGCGGGGAGCTGTTTTTT.